This T cell receptor (beta chain) was observed in a study of shared clonotypes between healthy human individuals. In regard to this clone: Its antigen is unidentified.

Here immunoSEQ multiplex PCR was the method, and the copy in TCRdb shows in-frame clones only, minus some. The top ten clones hold around 1.5% of a sample with nearly 1,000,000 clones, approximately 80% of them seen once. CDR3 length: 15 residues. Germline lookup yields CDR1 SGHRS and CDR2 YFSETQ. Between the trimmed V and J ends, which lost 6 bases and 0 bases, there was a span of 15 bases. General study points: Sharing across a few donors was seen in around 5% of naive CD4 clonotypes. What rarefaction showed was incomplete sorted-subset sequencing despite large depth.

This TCR came from a man aged 18 to 30 in good health. The sequenced sample consisted of memory CD4+ T cells sorted from blood. Subset denoted: CD45RA-negative fraction. This chain joins TRBV5-1 and TRBJ2-5, with a tentative D call TRBD2 (5 bases). The CDR3 coding sequence is TGCGCCAGCACGGGTGGAGGAGCGAACCAAGAGACCCAGTACTTC. Translating gives CASTGGGANQETQYF.